The TCR beta chain described here comes from a study of vaccination and CD4 T cells after COVID-19. At the level of the study: In culture, cells were exposed to overlapping spike peptides from SARS-CoV-2, HCoV-NL63, HCoV-OC43 and HCoV-229E.

Of note for this clonotype: Antigen unknown.

Specified treatment: approximately nine-day PBMC culture with coronavirus spike peptide pools or control peptides (ViraFEST assay). Fresh replacement IL-2 medium substituted for half the medium on days 3 and 7. After more than 9 days of culture, CD4+ T cells were negatively selected. Losses at the gene ends were 7 bases for V and 6 bases for J; bases not matched to a gene: 8. This CDR3 is 14 amino acids long. Germline values: CDR1 MNHNS, CDR2 SASEGT. Cultured CD4+ T-cell DNA underwent Oncomine TCR Beta short-read sequencing. It was cultured CD4+ T cells from which genomic DNA was extracted. MiXCR was run by TCRdb on the PCR reads, yielding one entry per CDR3 protein. The sample has some 20,000 distinct CDR3 sequences, over 25% seen once.

The chain is built from TRBV6-1 and TRBJ2-2; TRBD1 aligns across 7 bases. The sequence came from a human donor with COVID-19. The sequencing input was cultured CD4+ T cells from blood. The CDR3 is CASNRGRLAGELFF. The CDR3 DNA sequence: TGTGCCAGCAACAGGGGTCGGCTAGCCGGGGAGCTGTTTTTT.